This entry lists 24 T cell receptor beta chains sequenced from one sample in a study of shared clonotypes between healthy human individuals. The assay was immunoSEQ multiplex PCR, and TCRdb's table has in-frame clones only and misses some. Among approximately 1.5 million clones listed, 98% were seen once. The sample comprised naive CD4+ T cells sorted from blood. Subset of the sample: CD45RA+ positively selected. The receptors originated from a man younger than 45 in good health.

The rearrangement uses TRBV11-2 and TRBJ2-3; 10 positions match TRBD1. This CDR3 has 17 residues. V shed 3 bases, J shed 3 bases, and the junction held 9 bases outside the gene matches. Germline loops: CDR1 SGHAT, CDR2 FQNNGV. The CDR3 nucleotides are TGTGCCAGCAGCTTTGGGACAGGGGTTTCGAGAACAGATACGCAGTATTTT. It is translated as CASSFGTGVSRTDTQYF.

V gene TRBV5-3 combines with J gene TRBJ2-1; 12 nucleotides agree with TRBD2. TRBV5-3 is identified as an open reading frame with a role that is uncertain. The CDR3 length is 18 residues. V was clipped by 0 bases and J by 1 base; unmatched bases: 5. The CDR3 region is CARSLGLAGEGSYNEQFF. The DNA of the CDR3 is TGTGCCAGAAGCTTGGGACTAGCGGGAGAGGGGTCCTACAATGAGCAGTTCTTC.

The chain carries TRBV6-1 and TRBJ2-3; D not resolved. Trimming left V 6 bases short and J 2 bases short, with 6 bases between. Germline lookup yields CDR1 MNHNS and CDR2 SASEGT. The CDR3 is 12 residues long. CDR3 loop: CASRPVTDTQYF. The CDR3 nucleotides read TGTGCCAGCAGACCTGTCACAGATACGCAGTATTTT.

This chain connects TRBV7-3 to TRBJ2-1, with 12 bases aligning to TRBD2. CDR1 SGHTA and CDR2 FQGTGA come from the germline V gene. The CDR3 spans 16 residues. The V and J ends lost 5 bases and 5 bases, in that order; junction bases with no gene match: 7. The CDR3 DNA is TGTGCCAGCAGCCCCCGTCTAGCGGGAGGGCACAATGAGCAGTTCTTC. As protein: CASSPRLAGGHNEQFF.

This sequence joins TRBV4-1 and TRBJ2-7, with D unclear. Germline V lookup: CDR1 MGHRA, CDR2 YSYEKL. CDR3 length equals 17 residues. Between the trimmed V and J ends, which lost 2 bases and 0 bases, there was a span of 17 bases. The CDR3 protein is CASSQKHPTQSSYEQYF. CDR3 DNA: TGCGCCAGCAGCCAAAAGCATCCGACACAAAGCTCCTACGAGCAGTACTTC.

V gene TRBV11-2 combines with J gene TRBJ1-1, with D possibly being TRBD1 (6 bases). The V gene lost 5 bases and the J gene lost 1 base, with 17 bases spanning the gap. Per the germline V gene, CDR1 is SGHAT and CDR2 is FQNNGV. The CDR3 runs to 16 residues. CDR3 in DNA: TGTGCCAGCAGCCAATTATTCATACAGGGGAACACTGAAGCTTTCTTT. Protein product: CASSQLFIQGNTEAFF. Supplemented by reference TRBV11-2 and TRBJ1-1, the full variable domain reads EAGVAQSPRYKIIEKRQSVAFWCNPISGHATLYWYQQILGQGPKLLIQFQNNGVVDDSQLPKDRFSAERLKGVDSTLKIQPAKLEDSAVYLCASSQLFIQGNTEAFFGQGTRLTVV.

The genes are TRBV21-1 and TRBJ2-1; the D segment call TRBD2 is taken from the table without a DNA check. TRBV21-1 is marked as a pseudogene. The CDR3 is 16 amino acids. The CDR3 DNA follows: TGTGCCAGCAGCAAAGATCAGCGGGAGGGCCCCAATGAGCAGTTCTTC. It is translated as CASSKDQREGPNEQFF.

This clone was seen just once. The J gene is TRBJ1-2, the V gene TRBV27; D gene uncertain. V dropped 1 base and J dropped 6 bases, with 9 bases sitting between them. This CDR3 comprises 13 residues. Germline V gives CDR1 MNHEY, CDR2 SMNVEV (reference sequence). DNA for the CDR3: TGTGCCAGCAGTTTATTGGGTTCAAATGGCTACACCTTC. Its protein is CASSLLGSNGYTF.

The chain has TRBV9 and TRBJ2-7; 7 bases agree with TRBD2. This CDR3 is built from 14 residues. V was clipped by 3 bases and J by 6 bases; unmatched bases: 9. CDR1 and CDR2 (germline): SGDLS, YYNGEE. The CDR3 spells CASSGIAGYSEQYF. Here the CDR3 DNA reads TGTGCCAGCAGCGGGATAGCGGGCTATAGCGAGCAGTACTTC.

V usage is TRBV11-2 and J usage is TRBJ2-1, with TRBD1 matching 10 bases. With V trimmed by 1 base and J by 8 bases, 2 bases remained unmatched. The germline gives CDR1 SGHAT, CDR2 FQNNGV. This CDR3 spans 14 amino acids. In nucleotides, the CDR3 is TGTGCCAGCAGCTTAGGACAGGGGGCGGATGAGCAGTTCTTC. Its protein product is CASSLGQGADEQFF. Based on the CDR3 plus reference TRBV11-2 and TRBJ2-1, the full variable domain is EAGVAQSPRYKIIEKRQSVAFWCNPISGHATLYWYQQILGQGPKLLIQFQNNGVVDDSQLPKDRFSAERLKGVDSTLKIQPAKLEDSAVYLCASSLGQGADEQFFGPGTRLTVL.

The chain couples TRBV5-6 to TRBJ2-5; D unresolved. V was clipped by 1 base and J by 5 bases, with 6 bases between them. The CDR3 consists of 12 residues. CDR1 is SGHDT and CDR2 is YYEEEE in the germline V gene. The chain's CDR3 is CASSLRWETQYF. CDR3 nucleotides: TGTGCCAGCAGCTTGCGGTGGGAGACCCAGTACTTC.

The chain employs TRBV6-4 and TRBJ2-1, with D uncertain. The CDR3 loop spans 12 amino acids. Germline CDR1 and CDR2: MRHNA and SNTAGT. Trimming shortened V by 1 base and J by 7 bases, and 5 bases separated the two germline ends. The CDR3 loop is CASSDLWNEQFF. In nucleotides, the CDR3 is TGTGCCAGCAGTGACTTATGGAATGAGCAGTTCTTC.

CDR3 protein: CASSVSGTGYTGELFF. The CDR3 nucleotides are TGTGCCAGCAGTGTAAGCGGGACTGGCTACACCGGGGAGCTGTTTTTT. The V and J genes are TRBV2 and TRBJ2-2; TRBD2 matches at 7 bases. V was clipped by 4 bases and J by 3 bases; unmatched bases: 8. There are 16 residues in the CDR3. CDR1 is SNHLY, CDR2 FYNNEI, per germline.

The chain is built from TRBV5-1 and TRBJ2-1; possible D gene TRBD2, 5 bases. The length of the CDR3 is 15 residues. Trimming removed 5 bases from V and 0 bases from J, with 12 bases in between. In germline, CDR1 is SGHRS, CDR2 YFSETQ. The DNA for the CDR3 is TGCGCCAGCAGGCCGACGGGGAGCTCCTACAATGAGCAGTTCTTC. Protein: CASRPTGSSYNEQFF. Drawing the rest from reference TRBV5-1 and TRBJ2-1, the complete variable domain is KAGVTQTPRYLIKTRGQQVTLSCSPISGHRSVSWYQQTPGQGLQFLFEYFSETQRNKGNFPGRFSGRQFSNSRSEMNVSTLELGDSALYLCASRPTGSSYNEQFFGPGTRLTVL.

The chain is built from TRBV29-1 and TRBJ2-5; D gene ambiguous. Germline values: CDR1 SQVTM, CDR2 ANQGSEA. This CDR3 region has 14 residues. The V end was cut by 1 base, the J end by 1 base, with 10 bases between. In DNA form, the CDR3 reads TGCAGCGTTGAAGGTTGGTTATCCCAAGAGACCCAGTACTTC. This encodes CSVEGWLSQETQYF.

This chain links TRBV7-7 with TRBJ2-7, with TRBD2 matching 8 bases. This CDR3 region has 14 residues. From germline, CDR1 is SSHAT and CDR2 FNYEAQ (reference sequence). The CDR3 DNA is TGTGCTGCTCTCAACCAGCGGGAGCCCTACGAGCAGTACTTC. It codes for CAALNQREPYEQYF. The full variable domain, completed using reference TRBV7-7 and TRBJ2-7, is GAGVSQSPRYKVTKRGQDVTLRCDPISSHATLYWYQQALGQGPEFLTYFNYEAQPDKSGLPSDRFSAERPEGSISTLTIQRTEQRDSAMYRCAALNQREPYEQYFGPGTRLTVT.

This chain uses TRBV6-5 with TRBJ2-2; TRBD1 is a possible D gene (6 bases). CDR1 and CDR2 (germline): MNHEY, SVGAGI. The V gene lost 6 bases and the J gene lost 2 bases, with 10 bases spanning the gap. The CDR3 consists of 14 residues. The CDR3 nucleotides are TGTGCCAGCAGGGGGACAATAAACACCGGGGAGCTGTTTTTT. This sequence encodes CASRGTINTGELFF.

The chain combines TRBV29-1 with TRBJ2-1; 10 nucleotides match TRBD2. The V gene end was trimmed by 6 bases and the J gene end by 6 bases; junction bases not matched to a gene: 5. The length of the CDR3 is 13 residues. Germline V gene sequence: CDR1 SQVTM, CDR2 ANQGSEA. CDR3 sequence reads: CSVSGRAVNEQFF. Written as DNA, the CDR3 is TGCAGCGTGAGCGGGAGGGCCGTCAATGAGCAGTTCTTC.

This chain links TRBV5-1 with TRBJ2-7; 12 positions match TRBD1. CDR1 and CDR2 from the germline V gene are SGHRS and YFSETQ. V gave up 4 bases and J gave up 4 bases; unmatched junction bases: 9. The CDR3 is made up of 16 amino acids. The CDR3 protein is CASSTGTGGLGYEQYF. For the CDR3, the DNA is TGCGCCAGCAGCACAGGGACAGGGGGCTTGGGATACGAGCAGTACTTC.

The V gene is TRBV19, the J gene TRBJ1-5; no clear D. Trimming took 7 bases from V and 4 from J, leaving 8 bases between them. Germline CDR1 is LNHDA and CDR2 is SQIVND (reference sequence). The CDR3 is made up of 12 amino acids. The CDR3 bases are TGTGCCAGTAAACATCGGAATCAGCCCCAGCATTTT. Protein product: CASKHRNQPQHF.

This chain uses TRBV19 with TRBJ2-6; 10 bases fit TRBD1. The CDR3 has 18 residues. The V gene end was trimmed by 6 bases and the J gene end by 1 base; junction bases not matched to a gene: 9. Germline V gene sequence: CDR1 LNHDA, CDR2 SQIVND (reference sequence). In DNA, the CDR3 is TGTGCCAGTAGGGGGCCGGGACAGGGGTCATCTGGGGCCAACGTCCTGACTTTC. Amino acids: CASRGPGQGSSGANVLTF.

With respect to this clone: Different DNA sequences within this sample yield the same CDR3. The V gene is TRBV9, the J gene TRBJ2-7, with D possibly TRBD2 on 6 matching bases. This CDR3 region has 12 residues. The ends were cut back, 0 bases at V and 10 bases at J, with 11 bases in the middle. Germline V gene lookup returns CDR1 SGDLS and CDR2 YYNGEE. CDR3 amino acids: CASSVASGEQYF. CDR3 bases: TGTGCCAGCAGCGTAGCTTCGGGGGAACAGTACTTC.

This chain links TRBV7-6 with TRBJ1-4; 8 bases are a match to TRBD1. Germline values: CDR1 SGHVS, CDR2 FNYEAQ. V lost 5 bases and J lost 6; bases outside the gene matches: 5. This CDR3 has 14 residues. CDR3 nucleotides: TGTGCCAGCAGCCCCCGGGACAGGCATGAAAAACTGTTTTTT. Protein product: CASSPRDRHEKLFF.

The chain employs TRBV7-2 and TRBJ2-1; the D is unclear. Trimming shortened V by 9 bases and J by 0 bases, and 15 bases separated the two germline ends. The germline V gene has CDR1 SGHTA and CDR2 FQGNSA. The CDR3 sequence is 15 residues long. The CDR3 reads CASRLAASSYNEQFF. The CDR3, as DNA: TGTGCCAGTAGGCTCGCGGCAAGCTCCTACAATGAGCAGTTCTTC.